The sequence of this TCR beta chain was determined in a study of control samples from healthy donors and cancer patients. The CDR3 totals 15 residues. Germline V lookup: CDR1 SGDLS, CDR2 YYNGEE. Trimming shortened V by 1 base and J by 11 bases, and 21 bases separated the two germline ends. Sequenced by immunoSEQ multiplex PCR; TCRdb stores in-frame clones only, minus some. This repertoire includes fewer than 200,000 clones. The source of this sequence is a woman aged 30 to 39 in good health. The chain combines TRBV9 with TRBJ1-1, with a weak D call TRBD1 (5 bases). The sequencing input was blood. CDR3 residues: CASSVQGRLTLGAFF. As DNA, the CDR3 is TGTGCCAGCAGCGTACAGGGACGTTTAACTCTCGGGGCTTTCTTT.